The 26 T cell receptor beta chains in this list originate from one sample, sequenced in a study of shared clonotypes between healthy human individuals. Using immunoSEQ multiplex PCR, the repertoire was profiled, and TCRdb retains in-frame clones only, with some absent. The repertoire holds around 500,000 clones, with about three quarters as singletons. The sequencing input was PBMCs. These receptor sequences come from a woman aged 35 to 49 in good health. Some clones in this sample may be carry-over from other donors' samples.

CDR3 sequence reads: CASSPGASANYGYTF. The CDR3 nucleotides are TGTGCCAGCAGCCCAGGGGCTTCGGCTAACTATGGCTACACCTTC. This sequence joins TRBV4-2 and TRBJ1-2; D is perhaps TRBD1 (6 bases). CDR3 length: 15 amino acids. The germline V and J ends were trimmed by 4 bases and 0 bases, with 12 bases remaining between them. Germline V gives CDR1 LGHNA, CDR2 YNFKEQ.

The chain couples TRBV28 to TRBJ1-5, with D hard to call. With 8 bases removed from V and 4 bases from J, the gap between germline ends came to 9 bases. Per the germline V gene, CDR1 is MDHEN and CDR2 is SYDVKM. The CDR3 totals 12 residues. CDR3 DNA sequence: TGTGCCAGCCCCTCGGCAAATCAGCCCCAGCATTTT. It yields the protein CASPSANQPQHF.

The chain has TRBV11-2 and TRBJ2-5; 7 bases are a match to TRBD2. The V gene end was trimmed by 5 bases and the J gene end by 1 base; junction bases not matched to a gene: 4. Germline-derived CDR1 and CDR2 are SGHAT and FQNNGV. The CDR3 runs 14 residues. CDR3 sequence (DNA): TGTGCCAGCAGCGGGGGACTACCCCAAGAGACCCAGTACTTC. This sequence encodes CASSGGLPQETQYF.

Points on this clone: One end of the junction is discordant with germline, which a read error may explain. This chain joins TRBV4-1 and TRBJ1-1; 9 nucleotides line up with TRBD1. CDR1 is MGHRA and CDR2 is YSYEKL in the germline V gene. CDR3 size: 15 residues. The CDR3 region is CVSSRDRELWTEAFF. The CDR3 DNA reads TGCGTCAGCAGCAGGGACAGGGAGCTGTGGACTGAAGCTTTCTTT.

The rearrangement joins TRBV7-6 to TRBJ2-7, with D hard to call. Trimming removed 4 bases at V and 4 bases at J, with 11 bases between. This CDR3 is built from 13 residues. In germline, CDR1 is SGHVS, CDR2 FNYEAQ. The CDR3 protein is CASSSDPRYEQYF. The CDR3 DNA reads TGTGCCAGCAGCTCGGACCCACGGTACGAGCAGTACTTC.

The chain employs TRBV7-9 and TRBJ1-1, with no clear D. CDR3 length: 13 residues. V lost 4 bases and J lost 2, with 8 bases in between. In germline, CDR1 is SEHNR, CDR2 FQNEAQ (reference sequence). CDR3 DNA: TGTGCCAGCAGCTCTTCACACAACACTGAAGCTTTCTTT. The encoded protein is CASSSSHNTEAFF.

Only one count was recorded for this clone. The rearrangement links TRBV7-9 to TRBJ2-5; TRBD2 agrees at 7 bases. The CDR3 loop spans 14 amino acids. Trimming cost V 5 bases and J 6 bases; bases outside gene matches: 9. Germline CDR1 reads SEHNR; CDR2 reads FQNEAQ (reference sequence). CDR3 DNA: TGTGCCAGCAGCCAGCGGGACCCGTGGAAGACCCAGTACTTC. Protein product: CASSQRDPWKTQYF.

The chain combines TRBV5-1 with TRBJ1-2; D gene uncertain. V lost 0 bases, J lost 4 bases, and 13 bases lay in between. The germline CDR1 and CDR2 sequences are SGHRS and YFSETQ. CDR3 size: 15 residues. CDR3: CASSLETPIGYGYTF. The CDR3 nucleotides are TGCGCCAGCAGCTTGGAGACCCCAATTGGCTATGGCTACACCTTC.

This clone was recorded only once. At one boundary the junction diverges from the germline segment, which might be a read error. The chain combines TRBV12-5 with TRBJ2-3; 8 bases agree with TRBD1. CDR1 and CDR2 (germline): LGHNT, FRNRAP. CDR3 length: 17 residues. CDR3 loop: CASAHRGAEVRTDTQYF. The CDR3 DNA reads as TGTGCCAGTGCTCACAGGGGGGCTGAAGTACGCACAGATACGCAGTATTTT.

This clone was observed a few times. Other DNA sequences within the sample encode an identical CDR3. This sequence joins TRBV7-2 and TRBJ2-6; D unclear. This CDR3 region has 15 residues. Trimming pared 3 bases from V and 1 base from J, leaving 7 bases between. Per the germline V gene, CDR1 is SGHTA and CDR2 is FQGNSA. Here the CDR3 DNA reads TGTGCCAGCAGCTTCGCAAAATCTGGGGCCAACGTCCTGACTTTC. Residues: CASSFAKSGANVLTF.

There are a few counts of this clone. The genes are TRBV7-2 and TRBJ2-5, with 8 nucleotides matching TRBD2. The CDR3 has 14 amino acids. CDR1 is SGHTA and CDR2 is FQGNSA in the germline V gene. J lost 2 bases, V lost 3 bases, and 2 bases had no gene match. The CDR3 coding sequence is TGTGCCAGCAGCTTCGTAGCGGGACAAGAGACCCAGTACTTC. Its translation is CASSFVAGQETQYF. Variable domain in full (rest from reference TRBV7-2 and TRBJ2-5): GAGVSQSPSNKVTEKGKDVELRCDPISGHTALYWYRQSLGQGLEFLIYFQGNSAPDKSGLPSDRFSAERTGGSVSTLTIQRTQQEDSAVYLCASSFVAGQETQYFGPGTRLLVL.

CDR3 sequence (DNA): TGTGCCAGCAGCCCACCAAGTCCAGGCTCCGAGCAGTACTTC. Its translation is CASSPPSPGSEQYF. The chain links TRBV5-4 to TRBJ2-5, with D unclear. Gene TRBJ2-7 matches the end of the DNA better, so the J call may be wrong. Germline CDR1 SGHNT, CDR2 YYREEE (reference sequence). This CDR3 is 14 amino acids long.

The chain employs TRBV6-1 and TRBJ2-5, with D possibly being TRBD2 (5 bases). Germline V gene data show CDR1 as MNHNS and CDR2 as SASEGT. This CDR3 is built from 12 residues. V gave up 2 bases and J gave up 5 bases, with 6 bases separating them. CDR3: CASSERGETQYF. The CDR3 DNA reads as TGTGCCAGCAGTGAACGGGGTGAGACCCAGTACTTC.

This sequence joins TRBV7-9 and TRBJ1-5; D is perhaps TRBD1 (5 bases). CDR1 is SEHNR and CDR2 is FQNEAQ in the germline V gene (reference sequence). The CDR3 consists of 14 residues. V lost 2 bases and J lost 2, with 7 bases in between. The CDR3 DNA follows: TGTGCCAGCAGCTTATCGGGGGGCAATCAGCCCCAGCATTTT. Translated, it gives CASSLSGGNQPQHF.

The chain has TRBV18 and TRBJ1-5; 12 positions match TRBD1. The CDR3 loop spans 15 amino acids. Germline CDR1 KGHSH, CDR2 LQKENI. The trim removed 2 bases at V and 7 bases at J, leaving 3 bases unmatched. In DNA form, the CDR3 reads TGTGCCAGCTCACCAGGGACAGGGGGCGAGCAGCCCCAGCATTTT. This codes for CASSPGTGGEQPQHF.

Points on this clone: An end of the junction does not agree with germline; a read error may underlie this. Different DNA sequences within this sample yield the same CDR3. The V gene is TRBV27, the J gene TRBJ2-7, with D perhaps TRBD1 or TRBD2 (5 bases each). The germline gives CDR1 MNHEY, CDR2 SMNVEV (reference sequence). The CDR3 totals 14 residues. The CDR3 bases are TGTGCTAGCAGATCCACGGGACGGGGCAACGAGCAGTACTTC. Amino acids: CASRSTGRGNEQYF.

This clone was detected a few times. CDR3 region: CASSFQGGPGYTF. In nucleotides, the CDR3 is TGTGCCAGCAGCTTCCAAGGAGGCCCTGGCTACACCTTC. V gene TRBV5-4 combines with J gene TRBJ1-2; D unresolved. Per germline, CDR1 SGHNT and CDR2 YYREEE (reference sequence). This CDR3 is 13 amino acids long. The V gene lost 2 bases and the J gene lost 7 bases, with 12 bases spanning the gap.

The CDR3 nucleotides are TGCGCCAGCAGCCAACTCCAGGGGGGCGATGAAGCTTTCTTT. Translated, it gives CASSQLQGGDEAFF. The chain couples TRBV5-1 to TRBJ1-1, with 7 nucleotides matching TRBD1. Germline V lookup: CDR1 SGHRS, CDR2 YFSETQ. The CDR3 is 14 amino acids. With 4 bases clipped from V and 7 bases from J, the junction kept 10 bases outside the gene matches.

A few counts support this clone. V gene TRBV5-1 combines with J gene TRBJ2-5; D is ambiguous. Trimming left V 0 bases short and J 4 bases short, with 10 bases between. CDR1 and CDR2 (germline): SGHRS, YFSETQ. This CDR3 has 14 residues. This chain's CDR3 is CASSLEVNRETQYF. The CDR3 coding sequence is TGCGCCAGCAGCTTGGAGGTGAATAGAGAGACCCAGTACTTC. Full variable domain (outside the CDR3, taken from reference TRBV5-1 and TRBJ2-5): KAGVTQTPRYLIKTRGQQVTLSCSPISGHRSVSWYQQTPGQGLQFLFEYFSETQRNKGNFPGRFSGRQFSNSRSEMNVSTLELGDSALYLCASSLEVNRETQYFGPGTRLLVL.

The V and J genes are TRBV7-9 and TRBJ2-7; 10 positions match TRBD2. V lost 5 bases to trimming and J lost 7 bases; unmatched junction nucleotides: 8. The CDR3 runs 14 residues. CDR1 and CDR2 from the germline V gene are SEHNR and FQNEAQ (reference sequence). The CDR3 DNA reads as TGTGCCAGCAGCCCCATCCTAGCGGGAGTTGAGCAGTACTTC. Translation: CASSPILAGVEQYF.

This chain connects TRBV7-6 to TRBJ1-5, with 7 bases lining up with TRBD1. CDR3 length equals 15 residues. Unmatched junction bases numbered 3, after V lost 1 base and J lost 3 bases. Germline assignment: CDR1 SGHVS and CDR2 FNYEAQ. The CDR3, as DNA: TGTGCCAGCAGCTTAGGACAGGGATCCAATCAGCCCCAGCATTTT. The encoded protein is CASSLGQGSNQPQHF.

This chain's CDR3 is CAIRPGLTNTGELFF. The CDR3 region has the DNA TGTGCCATCAGACCGGGACTAACGAACACCGGGGAGCTGTTTTTT. V and J are TRBV10-3 and TRBJ2-2; 7 nucleotides align to TRBD2. Germline trimming cut 6 bases from V and 0 bases from J; bases unmatched to any gene: 4. CDR1 is ENHRY, CDR2 SYGVKD, per germline. The CDR3 spans 15 residues.

This clone was counted ten times or more. V and J are TRBV30 and TRBJ1-1; maybe TRBD1 (6 bases). The CDR3 is 14 amino acids. Germline V lookup: CDR1 GTSNPN, CDR2 SVGIG (reference sequence). Between the trimmed V and J ends, which lost 0 bases and 3 bases, there was a span of 11 bases. The CDR3 is CAWSVPRGDTEAFF. The CDR3 bases are TGTGCCTGGAGTGTACCCAGGGGAGACACTGAAGCTTTCTTT.

The chain employs TRBV2 and TRBJ1-2, with D possibly TRBD1 on 6 matching bases. V lost 9 bases and J lost 6, with 14 bases in between. This CDR3 region has 12 residues. The germline V gene encodes CDR1 SNHLY and CDR2 FYNNEI. CDR3 in amino acids: CASQGEGDGYTF. CDR3 sequence (DNA): TGTGCCAGTCAGGGTGAGGGGGATGGCTACACCTTC. Filled out from reference TRBV2 and TRBJ1-2, the complete variable domain reads EPEVTQTPSHQVTQMGQEVILRCVPISNHLYFYWYRQILGQKVEFLVSFYNNEISEKSEIFDDQFSVERPDGSNFTLKIRSTKLEDSAMYFCASQGEGDGYTFGSGTRLTVV.

The chain carries TRBV7-6 and TRBJ2-7; 8 bases match TRBD2. The V gene end was trimmed by 1 base and the J gene end by 2 bases; junction bases not matched to a gene: 1. The germline gives CDR1 SGHVS, CDR2 FNYEAQ. The CDR3 covers 14 residues. CDR3 residues: CASSLGSGTYEQYF. The CDR3 DNA reads TGTGCCAGCAGCTTAGGTAGCGGGACCTACGAGCAGTACTTC.

The chain uses TRBV5-1 and TRBJ2-5; TRBD2 aligns across 8 bases. CDR3 length equals 16 residues. The germline V gene encodes CDR1 SGHRS and CDR2 YFSETQ. Unmatched junction bases numbered 12, after V lost 3 bases and J lost 5 bases. CDR3: CASSSPQAGVGETQYF. In nucleotides, the CDR3 is TGCGCCAGCAGCTCCCCCCAAGCGGGAGTGGGGGAGACCCAGTACTTC.